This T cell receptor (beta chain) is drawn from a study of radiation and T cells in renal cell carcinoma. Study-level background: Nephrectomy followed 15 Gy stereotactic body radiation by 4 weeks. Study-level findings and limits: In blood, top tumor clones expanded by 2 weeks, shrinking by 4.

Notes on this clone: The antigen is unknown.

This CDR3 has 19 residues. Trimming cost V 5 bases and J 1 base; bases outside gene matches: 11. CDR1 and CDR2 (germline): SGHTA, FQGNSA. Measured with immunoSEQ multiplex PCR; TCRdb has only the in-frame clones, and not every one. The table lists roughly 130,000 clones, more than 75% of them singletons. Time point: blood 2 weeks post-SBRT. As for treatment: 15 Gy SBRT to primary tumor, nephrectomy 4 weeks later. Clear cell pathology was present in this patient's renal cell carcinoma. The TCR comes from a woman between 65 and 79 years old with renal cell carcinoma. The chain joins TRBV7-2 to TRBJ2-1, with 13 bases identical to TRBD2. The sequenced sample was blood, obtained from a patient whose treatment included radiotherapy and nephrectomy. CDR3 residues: CASSLDPGLAGTSYNEQFF. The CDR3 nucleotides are TGTGCCAGCAGCCTAGATCCGGGACTAGCGGGGACTTCCTACAATGAGCAGTTCTTC.